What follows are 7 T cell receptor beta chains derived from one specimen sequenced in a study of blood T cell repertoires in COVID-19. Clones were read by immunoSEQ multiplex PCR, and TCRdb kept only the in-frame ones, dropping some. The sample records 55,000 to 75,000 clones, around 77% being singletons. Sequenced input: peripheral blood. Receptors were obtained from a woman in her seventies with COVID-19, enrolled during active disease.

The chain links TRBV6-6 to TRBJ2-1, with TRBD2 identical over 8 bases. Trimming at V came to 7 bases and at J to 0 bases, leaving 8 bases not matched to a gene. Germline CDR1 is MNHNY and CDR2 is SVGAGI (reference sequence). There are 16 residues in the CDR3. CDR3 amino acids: CASTNPGGSSYNEQFF. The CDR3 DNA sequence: TGTGCCAGCACTAACCCGGGGGGGAGCTCCTACAATGAGCAGTTCTTC.

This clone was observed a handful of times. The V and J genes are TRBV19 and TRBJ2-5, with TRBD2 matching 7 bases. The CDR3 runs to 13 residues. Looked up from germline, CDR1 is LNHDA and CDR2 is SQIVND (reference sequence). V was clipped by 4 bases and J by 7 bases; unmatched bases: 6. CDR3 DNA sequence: TGTGCCAGTAGTACCGGACTAGGAGGGACCCAGTACTTC. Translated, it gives CASSTGLGGTQYF.

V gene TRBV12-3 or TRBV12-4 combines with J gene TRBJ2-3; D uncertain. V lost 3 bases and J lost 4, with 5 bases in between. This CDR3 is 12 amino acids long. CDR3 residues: CASSLAPDTQYF. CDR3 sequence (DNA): TGTGCCAGCAGTTTGGCCCCAGATACGCAGTATTTT.

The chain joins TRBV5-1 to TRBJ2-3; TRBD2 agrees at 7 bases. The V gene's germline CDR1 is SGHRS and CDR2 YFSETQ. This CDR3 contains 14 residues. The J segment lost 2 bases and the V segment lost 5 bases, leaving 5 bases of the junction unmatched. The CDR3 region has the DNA TGCGCCAGCAGGGCGGGGGTTAACACAGATACGCAGTATTTT. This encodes CASRAGVNTDTQYF.

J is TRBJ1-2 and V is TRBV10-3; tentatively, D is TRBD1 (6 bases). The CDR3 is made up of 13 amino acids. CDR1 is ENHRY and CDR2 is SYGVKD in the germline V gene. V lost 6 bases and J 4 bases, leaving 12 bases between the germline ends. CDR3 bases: TGTGCCATCAGGGACAGCCCTAGCTATGGCTACACCTTC. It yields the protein CAIRDSPSYGYTF.

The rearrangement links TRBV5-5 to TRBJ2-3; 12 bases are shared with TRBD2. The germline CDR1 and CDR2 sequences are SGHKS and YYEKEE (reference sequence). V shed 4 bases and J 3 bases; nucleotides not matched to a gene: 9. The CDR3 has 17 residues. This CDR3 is CASSGTPTSGRTDTQYF. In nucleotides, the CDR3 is TGTGCCAGCAGCGGCACCCCGACTAGCGGGAGAACAGATACGCAGTATTTT.

The CDR3 reads CASSEGGYQPQHF. The CDR3 coding sequence is TGTGCCAGCAGTGAGGGAGGGTATCAGCCCCAGCATTTT. V gene TRBV6-1 combines with J gene TRBJ1-5; D gene uncertain. The CDR3 has 13 amino acids. Germline CDR1 and CDR2: MNHNS and SASEGT. Trimming took off 3 bases at V and 5 bases at J, with 8 bases between the two ends.